This T cell receptor beta chain was obtained from a study of T cell repertoires in cytomegalovirus infection. Study background: CMV infection and matching HLA type were both indicated by public TCR beta signatures.

Via MiXCR, TCRdb re-called the reads, giving one row per CDR3 protein. The sample has 310,000 or so distinct CDR3 sequences; roughly 17% are singletons. The CDR3 has 15 amino acids. V was pared by 4 bases and J by 0 bases, with 14 bases between. CDR1 SQVTM and CDR2 ANQGSEA come from the germline V gene. As concerns this clonotype: Antigen: not known.

Study findings and constraints: People with CMV and the relevant HLA were identified by cumulative public TCR beta family frequency. Across the ex vivo response, the dominant clonotypes were HLA-C-restricted CMV-specific TCR beta clonotypes.

The chain has TRBV29-1 and TRBJ2-3, with D possibly matching TRBD2 (5 bases). The clonotype originates from a human donor in good health (CMV status not recorded). Some clones in this sample may be carry-over from other donors' samples. Sequenced input: PBMCs. CDR3 sequence (DNA): TGCAGCGTTGTAACGGGGATGTTAAGCACAGATACGCAGTATTTT. This gives the protein CSVVTGMLSTDTQYF.